The 20 T cell receptor beta chains presented below share a single source sample, sequenced in a study of CD8 T cells in Susac syndrome. The authors reverse transcribed roughly 0.5 to 1 ug RNA with random hexamers. TCRdb recomputed calls from the immunoSEQ multiplex PCR reads with MiXCR, one row per CDR3 protein. The sample yields more than 200,000 distinct CDR3 sequences, about 90% seen once. Sequences were obtained from CD8+ T cells from PBMCs. The receptors were sampled from a human donor with multiple sclerosis.

The rearrangement uses TRBV2 and TRBJ2-7; 7 positions match TRBD2. CDR3 size: 15 residues. CDR1 is SNHLY and CDR2 is FYNNEI in the germline V gene. The V segment lost 2 bases and the J segment 1 base; nucleotides outside the gene matches: 5. CDR3 nucleotides: TGTGCCAGCAGTGAACCGGGGGGAGGATCCTACGAGCAGTACTTC. This codes for CASSEPGGGSYEQYF.

The chain couples TRBV29-1 to TRBJ2-2, with D perhaps TRBD1 (6 bases). Trimming shortened V by 7 bases and J by 0 bases, and 15 bases separated the two germline ends. There are 15 residues in the CDR3. Germline V lookup: CDR1 SQVTM, CDR2 ANQGSEA. The CDR3 nucleotides read TGCAGCGCCGTGGGTAGGGGGACGAACACCGGGGAGCTGTTTTTT. This translates into CSAVGRGTNTGELFF.

This clonotype was seen once. The J gene is TRBJ2-1, the V gene TRBV14; D tentatively fits TRBD1 or TRBD2 (5 bases each). The CDR3 contains 22 residues. CDR1 is SGHDN, CDR2 FVKESK, per germline. With 1 base removed from V and 0 bases from J, the gap between germline ends came to 28 bases. CDR3: CASSQVSVGQGQRVGSYNEQFF. CDR3 nucleotide sequence: TGTGCCAGCAGCCAAGTTTCCGTGGGGCAGGGCCAGAGGGTGGGCTCCTACAATGAGCAGTTCTTC.

The J gene is TRBJ2-5, the V gene TRBV20-1; D not certain. Trimming left V 4 bases short and J 5 bases short, with 8 bases between. This CDR3 has 11 residues. Germline V gives CDR1 DFQATT, CDR2 SNEGSKA (reference sequence). CDR3 residues: CSAIGDETQYF. CDR3 DNA sequence: TGCAGTGCTATTGGTGATGAGACCCAGTACTTC.

The rearrangement uses TRBV9 and TRBJ2-2; possibly TRBD2 for D (6 bases). Germline CDR1 reads SGDLS; CDR2 reads YYNGEE. V shed 3 bases and J shed 2 bases, with 23 bases lying between them. The CDR3 is made up of 19 amino acids. The CDR3 spells CASSGRDREALLNTGELFF. CDR3 nucleotide sequence: TGTGCCAGCAGCGGCAGAGATAGGGAGGCACTATTAAACACCGGGGAGCTGTTTTTT.

The chain couples TRBV29-1 to TRBJ1-2; possibly TRBD1 for D (6 bases). This CDR3 has 14 residues. CDR1 is SQVTM, CDR2 ANQGSEA, per germline. V lost 7 bases to trimming and J lost 6 bases, with 21 bases between them. In nucleotides, the CDR3 is TGCAGCGGACAGGACGATCGGTCCCCTGATGGCTACACCTTC. It is translated as CSGQDDRSPDGYTF.

The V gene is TRBV7-6, the J gene TRBJ2-1, with 9 bases lining up with TRBD2. The CDR3 sequence is 15 residues long. Germline V gives CDR1 SGHVS, CDR2 FNYEAQ. J lost 9 bases, V lost 5 bases, and 11 bases had no gene match. The DNA for the CDR3 is TGTGCCAGCAGCCCGGGCTTAGCGGGAGAGGTTGAGCAGTTCTTC. This codes for CASSPGLAGEVEQFF.

This clonotype has only one observation. The chain couples TRBV7-9 to TRBJ2-1; D perhaps matches TRBD1 (6 bases). CDR3 size: 16 residues. Germline CDR1 is SEHNR and CDR2 is FQNEAQ (reference sequence). V was cut by 2 bases and J by 0 bases, with 11 bases left in between. The CDR3 spells CASSLTTGPSYNEQFF. The CDR3 coding sequence is TGTGCCAGCAGCTTAACAACAGGGCCCTCCTACAATGAGCAGTTCTTC.

The CDR3 is CASMKAVEIRGGYSGNTIYF. The CDR3 nucleotides are TGCGCCAGCATGAAGGCGGTGGAAATTAGGGGGGGCTACTCTGGAAACACCATATATTTT. V usage is TRBV23-1 and J usage is TRBJ1-3; TRBD1 is a possible D gene (6 bases). TRBV23-1 is an ORF, and what it does is uncertain. V shed 7 bases and J shed 0 bases, with 28 bases lying between them. The CDR3 is 20 amino acids.

This chain connects TRBV29-1 to TRBJ2-7; D might be TRBD1 or TRBD2, each matching 7 bases. Per germline, CDR1 SQVTM and CDR2 ANQGSEA. The V and J ends lost 2 bases and 6 bases respectively, with 17 bases between them. This CDR3 comprises 14 residues. Written as DNA, the CDR3 is TGCAGCGTTGAAATAGGGGGCCCGGGAGGCGAGCAGTACTTC. Its translation is CSVEIGGPGGEQYF.

The chain is built from TRBV30 and TRBJ1-1, with D possibly being TRBD1 (5 bases). Germline CDR1 is GTSNPN and CDR2 is SVGIG (reference sequence). The CDR3 runs to 14 residues. V lost 4 bases to trimming and J lost 1 base, with 13 bases between them. Here the CDR3 DNA reads TGTGCCTGGACCTGGGACGGGTGGAACACTGAAGCTTTCTTT. Translating it yields CAWTWDGWNTEAFF.

J is TRBJ2-1 and V is TRBV7-6; D is ambiguous. The germline gives CDR1 SGHVS, CDR2 FNYEAQ. Trimming took off 3 bases at V and 7 bases at J, with 10 bases between the two ends. This CDR3 has 13 residues. CDR3 amino acids: CASSFGPMNEQFF. CDR3 in DNA: TGTGCCAGCAGCTTTGGACCGATGAATGAGCAGTTCTTC.

The genes are TRBV6-4 and TRBJ2-1; D may match TRBD1 or TRBD2 (5 bases each). Trimming left V 0 bases short and J 9 bases short, with 9 bases between. Germline assignment: CDR1 MRHNA and CDR2 SNTAGT. The CDR3 consists of 13 residues. CDR3 in amino acids: CASSDSAGSEQFF. The CDR3 DNA reads TGTGCCAGCAGTGACTCCGCAGGGAGTGAGCAGTTCTTC.

V usage is TRBV7-6 and J usage is TRBJ1-2; D may be TRBD1 (5 bases). Trimming left V 1 base short and J 4 bases short, with 10 bases between. Germline V gene sequence: CDR1 SGHVS, CDR2 FNYEAQ. The length of the CDR3 is 14 residues. CDR3 in amino acids: CASSLGDGFYGYTF. CDR3 in DNA: TGTGCCAGCAGCTTAGGGGACGGATTCTATGGCTACACCTTC.

The CDR3 reads CASSYSITGFSYNEQFF. CDR3 nucleotides: TGTGCCAGCAGTTACTCGATTACGGGGTTCTCCTACAATGAGCAGTTCTTC. V usage is TRBV6-5 and J usage is TRBJ2-1; TRBD2 is a possible D gene (5 bases). V lost 0 bases, J lost 0 bases, and 12 bases lay in between. CDR3 size: 17 residues. Germline-derived CDR1 and CDR2 are MNHEY and SVGAGI.

The V gene is TRBV7-9, the J gene TRBJ2-1, with 8 bases aligning to TRBD2. V was pared by 3 bases and J by 6 bases, with 13 bases of the junction left unmatched. The CDR3 is 17 residues long. Per the germline V gene, CDR1 is SEHNR and CDR2 is FQNEAQ (reference sequence). CDR3 nucleotide sequence: TGTGCCAGCAGCTTTGGACCCGGGACTAGAGACTTCAATGAGCAGTTCTTC. It specifies CASSFGPGTRDFNEQFF.

The V and J genes are TRBV4-3 and TRBJ2-7; 9 bases are a match to TRBD2. Looked up from germline, CDR1 is LGHNA and CDR2 is YSLEER. The V segment lost 0 bases and the J segment 4 bases; nucleotides outside the gene matches: 4. The CDR3 contains 15 residues. CDR3 region: CASSQDRGLAYEQYF. The CDR3 nucleotides read TGCGCCAGCAGCCAAGATCGGGGACTAGCTTACGAGCAGTACTTC.

The CDR3 DNA reads as TGTGCCAGCAGTTCAACCGGGACTAGCGGGAGCACGGGCTATGAGCAGTTCTTC. Protein: CASSSTGTSGSTGYEQFF. The chain couples TRBV13 to TRBJ2-1; 14 nucleotides agree with TRBD2. The V gene's germline CDR1 is PRHDT and CDR2 FYEKMQ (reference sequence). This CDR3 is built from 18 residues. The trim removed 6 bases at V and 8 bases at J, leaving 15 bases unmatched. The full variable domain, in which reference TRBV13 and TRBJ2-1 provide the parts outside the CDR3, is AAGVIQSPRHLIKEKRETATLKCYPIPRHDTVYWYQQGPGQDPQFLISFYEKMQSDKGSIPDRFSAQQFSDYHSELNMSSLELGDSALYFCASSSTGTSGSTGYEQFFGPGTRLTVL.

This clonotype was recorded once. This rearrangement joins TRBV27 to TRBJ2-1; D might be TRBD2 (5 bases). Trimming cost V 4 bases and J 5 bases, with 9 bases left between them. Germline CDR1 is MNHEY and CDR2 is SMNVEV (reference sequence). The CDR3 is 13 amino acids. The CDR3 DNA is TGTGCCAGCAGTTACCGGGGAAACAATGAGCAGTTCTTC. Amino acids: CASSYRGNNEQFF.

The rearrangement links TRBV28 to TRBJ2-3; 7 bases are a match to TRBD1. In germline, CDR1 is MDHEN, CDR2 SYDVKM. The CDR3 length is 14 residues. V trimming: 3 bases; J trimming: 6 bases; junction bases outside the gene matches: 6. The CDR3 region is CASSFLRGQDTQYF. The CDR3 DNA follows: TGTGCCAGCAGTTTTTTGAGGGGACAGGATACGCAGTATTTT. Complete variable domain (other parts from reference TRBV28 and TRBJ2-3): DVKVTQSSRYLVKRTGEKVFLECVQDMDHENMFWYRQDPGLGLRLIYFSYDVKMKEKGDIPEGYSVSREKKERFSLILESASTNQTSMYLCASSFLRGQDTQYFGPGTRLTVL.